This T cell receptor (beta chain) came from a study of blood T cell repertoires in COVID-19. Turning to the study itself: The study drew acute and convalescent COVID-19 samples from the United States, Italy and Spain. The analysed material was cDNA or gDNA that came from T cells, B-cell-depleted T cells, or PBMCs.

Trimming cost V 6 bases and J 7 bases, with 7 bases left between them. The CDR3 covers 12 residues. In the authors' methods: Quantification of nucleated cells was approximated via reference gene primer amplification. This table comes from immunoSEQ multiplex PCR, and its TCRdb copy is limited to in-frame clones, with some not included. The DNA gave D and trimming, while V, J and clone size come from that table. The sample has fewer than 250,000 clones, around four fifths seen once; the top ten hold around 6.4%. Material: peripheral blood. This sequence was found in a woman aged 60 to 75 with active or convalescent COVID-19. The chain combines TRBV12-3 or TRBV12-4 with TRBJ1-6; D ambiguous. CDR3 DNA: TGTGCCAGCAGATCAGCGAATTCACCCCTCCACTTT. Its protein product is CASRSANSPLHF.